This T cell receptor (beta chain) was sequenced in a study of T cells in pancreatic ductal adenocarcinoma. Findings and limits, study-wide: Mean clonality was approximately 0.1 in tumors and 0.07 to 0.075 in blood, not significantly different. Unique clonotypes were roughly 8-fold more numerous in blood than in tumor. Tumors hold more CD45RO+ effector T cells, which may bias toward lower diversity. This surgical cohort overrepresents the minority presenting with early-stage disease.

CDR3 length: 13 residues. V lost 5 bases to trimming and J lost 2 bases, with 4 bases between them. The germline CDR1 and CDR2 sequences are MNHEY and SMNVEV (reference sequence). Sequencing used immunoSEQ multiplex PCR; TCRdb keeps in-frame clones, though not all of them. This sample has 4,000 to 6,000 clones, with about 88% found just once. In regard to this clone: What it binds is not known.

No neoadjuvant therapy was given to the selected pancreatic ductal adenocarcinoma patients before their surgery. The chain couples TRBV27 to TRBJ2-6; the D is unclear. The clonotype originates from a human donor with pancreatic ductal adenocarcinoma. The sample comprised pancreatic tumor tissue. The CDR3, as DNA: TGTGCCAGCAGTCATCCTGGGGCCAACGTCCTGACTTTC. This gives the protein CASSHPGANVLTF.